What follows are 24 T cell receptor beta chains derived from one specimen sequenced in a study of blood T cell repertoires in COVID-19. Generated by immunoSEQ multiplex PCR, the TCRdb table keeps only in-frame clones and is missing some. The repertoire holds approximately 96,000 clones, with 65% to 85% as singletons. Sequencing was carried out using peripheral blood. The receptors were sampled from a woman aged 80 or over with acute or convalescent COVID-19.

J is TRBJ1-3 and V is TRBV7-2, with D possibly TRBD1 on 6 matching bases. Per the germline V gene, CDR1 is SGHTA and CDR2 is FQGNSA. V lost 5 bases, J lost 0 bases, and 11 bases lay in between. The CDR3 sequence is 15 residues long. CDR3 DNA sequence: TGTGCCAGCAGCCCACAGGGTCCCTCTGGAAACACCATATATTTT. Protein sequence: CASSPQGPSGNTIYF. Together with reference TRBV7-2 and TRBJ1-3, the CDR3 gives the full variable domain: GAGVSQSPSNKVTEKGKDVELRCDPISGHTALYWYRQSLGQGLEFLIYFQGNSAPDKSGLPSDRFSAERTGGSVSTLTIQRTQQEDSAVYLCASSPQGPSGNTIYFGEGSWLTVV.

This clone was counted between two and nine times. This rearrangement joins TRBV6-5 to TRBJ2-2; 8 bases fit TRBD1. The CDR3 is 14 residues long. CDR1 MNHEY and CDR2 SVGAGI come from the germline V gene. Unmatched junction bases numbered 11, after V lost 6 bases and J lost 11 bases. The DNA of the CDR3 is TGTGCCAGCAGGCTGGGACAGGCATCGGGAGAGCTGTTTTTT. Translating gives CASRLGQASGELFF.

CDR3 region: CASGRDSNYGYTF. CDR3 DNA: TGTGCCAGCGGCCGGGACAGTAACTATGGCTACACCTTC. The chain uses TRBV2 and TRBJ1-2; 7 nucleotides align to TRBD1. With 8 bases clipped from V and 1 base from J, the junction kept 4 bases outside the gene matches. CDR1 SNHLY and CDR2 FYNNEI come from the germline V gene. The CDR3 has 13 amino acids.

The V call is TRBV19, the J call TRBJ1-6, with TRBD1 matching 7 bases. From germline, CDR1 is LNHDA and CDR2 SQIVND (reference sequence). After removal of 6 bases from V and 8 bases from J, the junction contained 16 bases not matched to a gene. There are 17 residues in the CDR3. CDR3 bases: TGTGCCAGTAGCCGAAGCCCCCCGGGACAGATGGATTCACCCCTCCACTTT. Translating gives CASSRSPPGQMDSPLHF.

The chain is built from TRBV9 and TRBJ2-7; TRBD1 matches 7 bases. J lost 7 bases, V lost 4 bases, and 8 bases had no gene match. The CDR3 is 13 amino acids. CDR1 and CDR2 from the germline V gene are SGDLS and YYNGEE. In nucleotides, the CDR3 is TGTGCCAGCAGCCGAGACAGGGTAGGAGAGCAGTACTTC. Its translation is CASSRDRVGEQYF.

V is TRBV29-1 and J is TRBJ1-2; possibly TRBD1 for D (5 bases). Germline V gene data show CDR1 as SQVTM and CDR2 as ANQGSEA. The CDR3 has 11 amino acids. Trimming stripped 3 bases from V and 6 bases from J, with 8 bases between. The DNA for the CDR3 is TGCAGCGTTGACAGGGCGGATGGCTACACCTTC. Its translation: CSVDRADGYTF.

This clone has only a few counts. The chain uses TRBV5-6 and TRBJ2-2; 9 bases map to TRBD1. Germline CDR1 reads SGHDT; CDR2 reads YYEEEE. CDR3 length equals 17 residues. V gave up 3 bases and J gave up 4 bases; unmatched junction bases: 10. CDR3 bases: TGTGCCAGCAGCTATCCCGGGACAGGGACCCTCACCGGGGAGCTGTTTTTT. This gives the protein CASSYPGTGTLTGELFF.

This sequence joins TRBV6-6 and TRBJ2-5, with D possibly TRBD2 on 6 matching bases. The CDR3 spans 13 residues. Trimming shortened V by 6 bases and J by 0 bases, and 8 bases separated the two germline ends. In germline, CDR1 is MNHNY, CDR2 SVGAGI (reference sequence). CDR3 residues: CASRGLYQETQYF. CDR3 nucleotide sequence: TGTGCCAGCAGGGGACTGTACCAAGAGACCCAGTACTTC.

V gene TRBV11-2 combines with J gene TRBJ2-3; 8 bases fit TRBD2. CDR3 length: 14 amino acids. Germline V gives CDR1 SGHAT, CDR2 FQNNGV. With 0 bases clipped from V and 10 bases from J, the junction kept 6 bases outside the gene matches. CDR3 sequence (DNA): TGTGCCAGCAGCTTAGATCGTGCGGGGGGCTCGCAGTATTTT. Its translation is CASSLDRAGGSQYF.

This clone has just a few counts. The V call is TRBV5-8, the J call TRBJ1-2; D is uncertain. Germline V gene sequence: CDR1 SGHTS, CDR2 YDEGEE. Trimming stripped 4 bases from V and 3 bases from J, with 16 bases between. The CDR3 contains 15 residues. The DNA for the CDR3 is TGTGCCAGCAGCGCCAAACATCAGATTTACTATGGCTACACCTTC. Its protein product is CASSAKHQIYYGYTF.

The chain is built from TRBV14 and TRBJ1-1, with a possible D match to TRBD1 (5 bases). The CDR3 has 11 residues. Deletions cut 6 bases from V and 8 bases from J, with 10 bases between. The germline V gene encodes CDR1 SGHDN and CDR2 FVKESK. This CDR3 reads CASRGAVEAFF. The CDR3 DNA follows: TGTGCCAGCAGAGGGGCAGTAGAAGCTTTCTTT.

This clone was seen a few times. The chain links TRBV2 to TRBJ2-1; TRBD2 agrees at 11 bases. From germline, CDR1 is SNHLY and CDR2 FYNNEI. The V gene end was trimmed by 2 bases and the J gene end by 9 bases; junction bases not matched to a gene: 6. This CDR3 region has 15 residues. CDR3 in DNA: TGTGCCAGCAGTGAATGTAGCGGGGGGGCTTGTGAGCAGTTCTTC. Translation: CASSECSGGACEQFF.

The rearrangement joins TRBV2 to TRBJ2-6, with 8 bases that match TRBD2. The CDR3 length is 17 residues. Looked up from germline, CDR1 is SNHLY and CDR2 is FYNNEI. Trimming at V came to 6 bases and at J to 1 base, leaving 8 bases not matched to a gene. The CDR3 bases are TGTGCCAGCAGCCCGGGAGGGGGGATTTCTGGGGCCAACGTCCTGACTTTC. The encoded protein is CASSPGGGISGANVLTF.

The gene calls are TRBV28 and TRBJ1-2; a weak D match, TRBD1 (6 bases). Trimming removed 9 bases from V and 5 bases from J, with 16 bases in between. The CDR3 runs to 13 residues. The germline V gene encodes CDR1 MDHEN and CDR2 SYDVKM. CDR3 sequence: CARSPGHFYGYTF. The CDR3 coding sequence is TGTGCCAGGTCCCCGGGACATTTTTATGGCTACACCTTC.

The V gene is TRBV2, the J gene TRBJ1-2, with D possibly TRBD1 on 5 matching bases. CDR1 and CDR2 from the germline V gene are SNHLY and FYNNEI. V lost 4 bases, J lost 7 bases, and 13 bases lay in between. The CDR3 runs to 13 residues. The CDR3 spells CASSAQGNGGYTF. CDR3 sequence (DNA): TGTGCCAGCAGTGCGCAGGGTAACGGTGGCTACACCTTC.

This clone was picked up a small number of times. This chain links TRBV28 with TRBJ2-5; TRBD2 matches at 11 bases. V lost 3 bases, J lost 5 bases, and 17 bases stayed unmatched. Germline V gene lookup returns CDR1 MDHEN and CDR2 SYDVKM. The CDR3 is 19 residues long. CDR3 amino acids: CASSFPRLAGGKVSETQYF. The DNA for the CDR3 is TGTGCCAGCAGTTTCCCCCGCCTAGCGGGGGGTAAGGTGTCGGAGACCCAGTACTTC.

The chain joins TRBV27 to TRBJ1-1, with 9 bases that match TRBD1. Germline V gene lookup returns CDR1 MNHEY and CDR2 SMNVEV (reference sequence). The CDR3 length is 15 residues. V lost 5 bases and J lost 5; bases outside the gene matches: 9. The CDR3 DNA reads as TGTGCCAGCAGTGTGACAGGGGGTAGGAGGACTGAAGCTTTCTTT. Encoded protein: CASSVTGGRRTEAFF.

This clone was seen more than once but under ten times. J is TRBJ1-2 and V is TRBV6-5; 8 bases are a match to TRBD1. The V gene end was trimmed by 6 bases and the J gene end by 7 bases; junction bases not matched to a gene: 10. CDR3 length equals 14 residues. Per germline, CDR1 MNHEY and CDR2 SVGAGI. The CDR3 loop is CASRLQGDYSGYTF. CDR3 DNA sequence: TGTGCCAGCAGGTTACAGGGGGACTACAGTGGCTACACCTTC.

The CDR3 DNA reads TGTGCCAGCAGCTTGGAGGGGCAGCCCCAGCATTTT. Its protein product is CASSLEGQPQHF. The chain has TRBV5-4 and TRBJ1-5; weak D call: TRBD1 (5 bases). The germline V gene has CDR1 SGHNT and CDR2 YYREEE (reference sequence). The CDR3 contains 12 residues. V was shortened by 0 bases and J by 7 bases, with 5 bases between the two germline ends.

This sequence joins TRBV24-1 and TRBJ1-5; 9 bases align to TRBD1. Losses at the gene ends were 5 bases for V and 4 bases for J; bases not matched to a gene: 2. The CDR3 has 14 residues. Germline loops: CDR1 KGHDR, CDR2 SFDVKD. CDR3: CATSAGTGNQPQHF. The CDR3 coding sequence is TGTGCCACCAGTGCCGGGACAGGGAATCAGCCCCAGCATTTT.

The chain carries TRBV28 and TRBJ2-7, with TRBD1 identical over 12 bases. The V segment lost 4 bases and the J segment 6 bases; nucleotides outside the gene matches: 7. This CDR3 spans 15 amino acids. From germline, CDR1 is MDHEN and CDR2 SYDVKM. CDR3 DNA: TGTGCCAGCAGTTCGTCGGGACAGGGGGCACGCGAGCAGTACGTC. Translated: CASSSSGQGAREQYV.

This clone has only a few counts. The V gene is TRBV7-8, the J gene TRBJ1-6; D gene unclear. This CDR3 contains 13 residues. The V end lost 5 bases, the J end lost 8 bases, and 10 bases lay between the germline ends. The germline gives CDR1 SGHVS, CDR2 FQNEAQ. In DNA form, the CDR3 reads TGTGCCAGCAGCGCCACTCGGGATTCACCCCTCCACTTT. Protein product: CASSATRDSPLHF. The variable domain in full, with the rest retrieved from reference TRBV7-8 and TRBJ1-6, is GAGVSQSPRYKVAKRGQDVALRCDPISGHVSLFWYQQALGQGPEFLTYFQNEAQLDKSGLPSDRFFAERPEGSVSTLKIQRTQQEDSAVYLCASSATRDSPLHFGNGTRLTVT.

The rearrangement joins TRBV18 to TRBJ1-2; 7 bases agree with TRBD1. Unmatched junction bases numbered 8, after V lost 0 bases and J lost 4 bases. The CDR3 runs to 16 residues. Germline V gives CDR1 KGHSH, CDR2 LQKENI. Written as DNA, the CDR3 is TGTGCCAGCTCACCACCGGTTGGGGACAGAGTCTATGGCTACACCTTC. Translation: CASSPPVGDRVYGYTF. Drawing the rest from reference TRBV18 and TRBJ1-2, the complete variable domain is NAGVMQNPRHLVRRRGQEARLRCSPMKGHSHVYWYRQLPEEGLKFMVYLQKENIIDESGMPKERFSAEFPKEGPSILRIQQVVRGDSAAYFCASSPPVGDRVYGYTFGSGTRLTVV.

This clone occurred a few times. This chain connects TRBV7-2 to TRBJ1-2, with TRBD1 matching over 12 bases. Germline CDR1 SGHTA, CDR2 FQGNSA. The CDR3 runs to 16 residues. With V trimmed by 0 bases and J by 7 bases, 6 bases remained unmatched. The CDR3 coding sequence is TGTGCCAGCAGCTTAGCAAGGGGACAGGGGGCGTCTGGCTACACCTTC. This encodes CASSLARGQGASGYTF.